Here is one T cell receptor beta chain with its context. The data stem from a study of blood T cell repertoires in COVID-19. Overall study: T cells, B-cell-depleted T cells, or PBMCs supplied cDNA or gDNA.

Up to 2 weeks before entering the study, exposed participants had met a COVID-19 case. Clones were sequenced by immunoSEQ multiplex PCR, and TCRdb holds only the in-frame ones, with some missing. Altogether about 320,000 clones are present, more than 85% being singletons, with the ten largest covering about 4%. The source of this sequence is a woman aged 25-40 years who had been exposed to COVID-19. The sample consisted of PBMCs or T cells enriched from blood (not recorded which).

CDR3 amino acids: CASSFSDRDHTQYF. The CDR3 coding sequence is TGTGCCAGCAGCTTCAGTGACAGGGATCATACGCAGTATTTT. The genes are TRBV7-7 and TRBJ2-3; 7 bases align to TRBD1. Trimming at V came to 3 bases and at J to 7 bases, leaving 7 bases not matched to a gene. This CDR3 contains 14 residues. The germline V gene has CDR1 SSHAT and CDR2 FNYEAQ (reference sequence).